This T cell receptor (beta chain) emerged from a study of breast tumors, draining lymph nodes, adjacent tissues. This clonotype was detected many times. Its antigen is not identified. Germline V gene data show CDR1 as MNHEY and CDR2 as SMNVEV (reference sequence). This CDR3 contains 14 residues. V was cut by 3 bases and J by 9 bases, with 12 bases left in between. Study findings and constraints: The lymph node origin of tumor T cells was framed as consistent with a hypothesis, not demonstrated.

TCRdb redid the calling of the multiplex PCR reads with MiXCR, one entry per CDR3 protein. This repertoire shows about 21,000 distinct CDR3 sequences, roughly 50% found once; its top ten account for about 8%. This chain connects TRBV27 to TRBJ1-6, with unresolved D. The origin of this receptor is a female donor with breast cancer. Some clones in this sample may be carry-over from other donors' samples. The sample comprised breast tumor tissue. CDR3 in amino acids: CASSFWVFGSPLHF. As DNA, the CDR3 is TGTGCCAGCAGTTTTTGGGTTTTCGGTTCACCCCTCCACTTT.